This paragraph covers one T cell receptor (beta chain) sequence. The data were obtained in a study of blood T cell repertoires in COVID-19. This CDR3 spans 16 amino acids. With 5 bases clipped from V and 6 bases from J, the junction kept 10 bases outside the gene matches. The germline V gene encodes CDR1 SEHNR and CDR2 FQNEAQ (reference sequence). Authors' analysis steps: By means of reference gene primer amplification, nucleated cell counts were estimated. Profiling relied on immunoSEQ multiplex PCR, and the TCRdb table lists in-frame clones only, not all of them. That table supplies the V and J calls and clone size; D and trimming were determined from the DNA. In the table there are 310,000 or so clones, roughly 87% of which are singletons.

V usage is TRBV7-9 and J usage is TRBJ2-1; 10 positions agree with TRBD2. The sample was PBMCs or T cells enriched from blood (not recorded which). The source is a woman aged 40-49 years who had recovered from COVID-19. This chain's CDR3 is CASSHEGLAHTNEQFF. In DNA, the CDR3 is TGTGCCAGCAGCCACGAGGGACTAGCGCACACCAATGAGCAGTTCTTC.